This T cell receptor (beta chain) emerged from a study of control samples from healthy donors and cancer patients. Per germline, CDR1 SQVTM and CDR2 ANQGSEA. J gave up 3 bases and V 6 bases, and 5 bases lay outside the gene matches. The CDR3 has 13 amino acids. Sequencing used immunoSEQ multiplex PCR; TCRdb keeps in-frame clones, though not all of them. The table has around 85,000 clones, 85% to 90% seen once; the top ten hold 7.6%. The material sequenced was blood. The origin of this receptor is an older woman in good health. This chain uses TRBV29-1 with TRBJ1-2; TRBD1 matches 9 bases. CDR3 sequence (DNA): TGCAGCGTGGGGGACAGGGTGGACTATGGCTACACCTTC. As protein: CSVGDRVDYGYTF.